This is a list of T cell receptor beta chains from one sample in a study of T cell responses to AZD1222 COVID-19 vaccine. TCRdb keeps only in-frame clones here, not all; method: immunoSEQ multiplex PCR. In the table there are under 140,000 clones, around nine tenths of which are singletons. Material: peripheral blood, obtained 28 days after the second AZD1222 dose. The receptors originated from an adult who received the AZD1222 COVID-19 vaccine. The CDR3 runs from the conserved cysteine through the conserved F or W. The order of the fields is D gene, V gene, J gene, clone size, CDR3 length, CDR3 DNA, CDR3 protein. D genes are given only for firm matches. A row's size may be missing; if present it is once, few, many or a size class.

D: NA; V: TRBV7-2; J: TRBJ2-5; size: NA; length: 13; DNA: TGTGCCAGCAGCCGCGGCAACCAAGAGACCCAGTACTTC; CDR3: CASSRGNQETQYF
D: NA; V: TRBV29-1; J: TRBJ1-1; size: NA; length: 12; DNA: TGCAGCGTTAGCAAAATGAACACTGAAGCTTTCTTT; CDR3: CSVSKMNTEAFF
D: NA; V: TRBV11-3; J: TRBJ2-7; size: NA; length: 15; DNA: TGTGCCAGCAGCTCGAGAGGCGGGGGCTCTAGCGAGCAGTACTTC; CDR3: CASSSRGGGSSEQYF
D: NA; V: TRBV10-3; J: TRBJ1-1; size: NA; length: 12; DNA: TGTGCCATCAGTGAGCAGTACACTGAAGCTTTCTTT; CDR3: CAISEQYTEAFF
D: NA; V: TRBV7-3; J: TRBJ1-6; size: NA; length: 14; DNA: TGTGCCAGCAGCTCTCAAGGGTTTAATTCACCCCTCCACTTT; CDR3: CASSSQGFNSPLHF
D: TRBD2; V: TRBV3-1/TRBV3-2; J: TRBJ2-7; size: NA; length: 15; DNA: TGTGCCAGCAGCCAAGCTGAGAGCGGGGGTTACGAGCAGTACTTC; CDR3: CASSQAESGGYEQYF
D: NA; V: TRBV7-9; J: TRBJ1-2; size: NA; length: 15; DNA: TGTGCCAGCAGCTTAGCGCTAGAGGGTAACTATGGCTACACCTTC; CDR3: CASSLALEGNYGYTF
D: TRBD1; V: TRBV12-3/TRBV12-4; J: TRBJ2-5; size: NA; length: 13; DNA: TGTGCCAGCAGACCTAGACAGGGGAAGACCCAGTACTTC; CDR3: CASRPRQGKTQYF
D: NA; V: TRBV7-9; J: TRBJ1-5; size: NA; length: 16; DNA: TGTGCCAGCAGCTTATCCGGGGGATATAGCAATCAGCCCCAGCATTTT; CDR3: CASSLSGGYSNQPQHF
D: TRBD1; V: TRBV6-2/TRBV6-3; J: TRBJ1-4; size: NA; length: 15; DNA: TGTGCCAGCAGTTACGGGGACAGGATGGTTGAAAAACTGTTTTTT; CDR3: CASSYGDRMVEKLFF
D: NA; V: TRBV11-2; J: TRBJ1-5; size: NA; length: 15; DNA: TGTGCCAGCAGCTTAGGAAGGGCGGGAAATCAGCCCCAGCATTTT; CDR3: CASSLGRAGNQPQHF
D: NA; V: TRBV6-1; J: TRBJ2-7; size: NA; length: 15; DNA: TGTGCCAGCAGTGAAGCGAGCAGGGGTTTTAGCGAGCAGTACTTC; CDR3: CASSEASRGFSEQYF
D: TRBD1; V: TRBV28; J: TRBJ2-7; size: NA; length: 15; DNA: TGTGCCAGCATTACAGGGGGCCAAGGGAGCTACGAGCAGTACTTC; CDR3: CASITGGQGSYEQYF
D: NA; V: TRBV27; J: TRBJ1-4; size: NA; length: 16; DNA: TGTGCCAGCAGTTTTGGGGATCCGGGATTGGTCGAAAAACTGTTTTTT; CDR3: CASSFGDPGLVEKLFF
D: NA; V: TRBV4-2; J: TRBJ1-6; size: NA; length: 14; DNA: TGTGCCAGCAGCCAAGGGACCGAAAATAACCCCCTCCACTTT; CDR3: CASSQGTENNPLHF
D: NA; V: TRBV5-1; J: TRBJ1-6; size: once; length: 13; DNA: TGCGCCAGCAGCTCGGCGGAAAATTCACCCCTCCACTTT; CDR3: CASSSAENSPLHF
D: NA; V: TRBV6-5; J: TRBJ1-2; size: NA; length: 15; DNA: TGTGCCAGCAGTTACTCGGCAGGACTGCCATATGGCTACACCTTC; CDR3: CASSYSAGLPYGYTF
D: NA; V: TRBV2; J: TRBJ2-2; size: NA; length: 14; DNA: TGTGCCAGCAGCGGGACGGCGAACACCGGGGAGCTGTTTTTT; CDR3: CASSGTANTGELFF
D: NA; V: TRBV3-1/TRBV3-2; J: TRBJ2-1; size: NA; length: 13; DNA: TGTGCCAGCAGCCAAGATCACTACAATGAGCAGTTCTTC; CDR3: CASSQDHYNEQFF
D: TRBD1; V: TRBV6-4; J: TRBJ2-7; size: once; length: 16; DNA: TGTGCCAGCAGTGGGACGGGGGGACAGGGTGCGGACGAGCAGTACTTC; CDR3: CASSGTGGQGADEQYF
D: NA; V: TRBV2; J: TRBJ1-2; size: NA; length: 12; DNA: TGTGCCAGCAGTGAACAGTTCTATGGCTACACCTTC; CDR3: CASSEQFYGYTF
D: NA; V: TRBV19; J: TRBJ1-2; size: NA; length: 13; DNA: TGTGCCAGTAGTACAGGGGATGTTGGTGGCTACACCTTC; CDR3: CASSTGDVGGYTF
D: NA; V: TRBV7-2; J: TRBJ2-1; size: NA; length: 14; DNA: TGTGCCAGCAGCTTAGATCCCGGGGCAAATGAGCAGTTCTTC; CDR3: CASSLDPGANEQFF
D: NA; V: TRBV5-6; J: TRBJ1-6; size: NA; length: 17; DNA: TGTGCCAGCAGCTTACAGGGCGCTCACCTGCTTTATTCACCCCTCCACTTT; CDR3: CASSLQGAHLLYSPLHF
D: TRBD1; V: TRBV5-4; J: TRBJ1-1; size: NA; length: 12; DNA: TGTGCCAGCAGCCAGAGGGACAGTGAAGCTTTCTTT; CDR3: CASSQRDSEAFF
D: TRBD2; V: TRBV5-4; J: TRBJ2-3; size: NA; length: 16; DNA: TGTGCCAGCAGCTTGCCAGCGGGGGGGGCGACAGATACGCAGTATTTT; CDR3: CASSLPAGGATDTQYF
D: TRBD1; V: TRBV7-2; J: TRBJ1-4; size: NA; length: 15; DNA: TGTGCCAGCAGATTCCGGACAGGGACTAATGAAAAACTGTTTTTT; CDR3: CASRFRTGTNEKLFF
D: TRBD1; V: TRBV10-3; J: TRBJ2-7; size: NA; length: 14; DNA: TGTGCCACCATGGGGACAGGGACAGCCTACGAGCAGTACTTC; CDR3: CATMGTGTAYEQYF
D: NA; V: TRBV5-4; J: TRBJ2-7; size: NA; length: 16; DNA: TGTGCCAGCAGCTTGGGGGTGACAGAAAAATCCTACGAGCAGTACTTC; CDR3: CASSLGVTEKSYEQYF
D: NA; V: TRBV2; J: TRBJ1-2; size: NA; length: 12; DNA: TGTGCCAGCAGTAGGACAGCCTATGGCTACACCTTC; CDR3: CASSRTAYGYTF
D: NA; V: TRBV28; J: TRBJ2-3; size: once; length: 14; DNA: TGTGCCAGCAGTGAGGGCGGCGTCACAGATACGCAGTATTTT; CDR3: CASSEGGVTDTQYF
D: TRBD2; V: TRBV7-2; J: TRBJ2-4; size: NA; length: 14; DNA: TGTGCCAGCAGCTTCGGCGGGGGGGCGAACATTCAGTACTTC; CDR3: CASSFGGGANIQYF
D: NA; V: TRBV7-9; J: TRBJ1-2; size: NA; length: 13; DNA: TGTGCCAGCAGCCGTACACCGAACTATGGCTACACCTTC; CDR3: CASSRTPNYGYTF
D: TRBD1; V: TRBV5-6; J: TRBJ1-1; size: NA; length: 17; DNA: TGTGCCAGCAGCTTCCCTGTAGGGACAGGGGGACCGGGTGAAGCTTTCTTT; CDR3: CASSFPVGTGGPGEAFF
D: NA; V: TRBV2; J: TRBJ1-2; size: NA; length: 10; DNA: TGTGCCAGCCCCCTCCGAGGCTACACCTTC; CDR3: CASPLRGYTF
D: NA; V: TRBV5-1; J: TRBJ2-3; size: NA; length: 14; DNA: TGCGCCAGCAGCTTGGCCGGGTACGCAGATACGCAGTATTTT; CDR3: CASSLAGYADTQYF
D: NA; V: TRBV7-8; J: TRBJ2-7; size: NA; length: 13; DNA: TGTGCCAGTCGCCCACGGTGGTCCTACGAGCAGTACTTC; CDR3: CASRPRWSYEQYF
D: NA; V: TRBV12-3/TRBV12-4; J: TRBJ1-5; size: NA; length: 12; DNA: TGTGCCAGCAAATCAGGCAATCAGCCCCAGCATTTT; CDR3: CASKSGNQPQHF
D: NA; V: TRBV4-3; J: TRBJ1-2; size: NA; length: 19; DNA: TGCGCCAGCAGCCAAGGCCGCCCCGGCAGGGTCAAATTTAGGGGTGGCTACACCTTC; CDR3: CASSQGRPGRVKFRGGYTF
D: NA; V: TRBV7-9; J: TRBJ1-5; size: once; length: 14; DNA: TGTGCCAGCAGCGTTGACTATAGCAATCAGCCCCAGCATTTT; CDR3: CASSVDYSNQPQHF
D: NA; V: TRBV13; J: TRBJ1-6; size: NA; length: 13; DNA: TGTGCCAGCAGCTCCCACTATAATTCACCCCTCCACTTT; CDR3: CASSSHYNSPLHF
D: NA; V: TRBV14; J: TRBJ1-6; size: NA; length: 20; DNA: TGTGCCAGCAGCCAAGGATGGGGACGGGCAGTTAGCTCCTATAATTCACCCCTCCACTTT; CDR3: CASSQGWGRAVSSYNSPLHF
D: NA; V: TRBV5-1; J: TRBJ2-1; size: NA; length: 14; DNA: TGCGCCAGCATTAGGTCCCCGGGGGACAGCGAGCAGTTCTTC; CDR3: CASIRSPGDSEQFF
D: NA; V: TRBV30; J: TRBJ1-2; size: NA; length: 13; DNA: TGTGCCTGGAGGGTAGGGTTGAGCTATGGCTACACCTTC; CDR3: CAWRVGLSYGYTF
D: TRBD2; V: TRBV9; J: TRBJ2-7; size: NA; length: 14; DNA: TGTGCCAGCAGCGTATGGAGCGGGGGAAACGAGCAGTACTTC; CDR3: CASSVWSGGNEQYF
D: NA; V: TRBV5-1; J: TRBJ2-3; size: NA; length: 13; DNA: TGCGCCAGCAGCTTGTCCCGGACAGATACGCAGTATTTT; CDR3: CASSLSRTDTQYF
D: NA; V: TRBV18; J: TRBJ1-4; size: once; length: 13; DNA: TGTGCCAGCTCACCTCGACAGTTCGAAAAACTGTTTTTT; CDR3: CASSPRQFEKLFF
D: NA; V: TRBV6-2/TRBV6-3; J: TRBJ1-5; size: NA; length: 14; DNA: TGTGCCAGCAGTACCGACAGCCTCAATCAGCCCCAGCATTTT; CDR3: CASSTDSLNQPQHF
D: NA; V: TRBV7-2; J: TRBJ1-6; size: NA; length: 13; DNA: TGTGCCAGCAGTCGAAGGACGGGGCCACCCCTCCACTTT; CDR3: CASSRRTGPPLHF
D: TRBD1; V: TRBV18; J: TRBJ1-6; size: once; length: 15; DNA: TGTGCCAGCTCACCACCGGGACAGGGGAATTCACCCCTCCACTTT; CDR3: CASSPPGQGNSPLHF
D: TRBD2; V: TRBV6-4; J: TRBJ2-5; size: NA; length: 15; DNA: TGTGCCAGCAGTTTCAGCGGGGGATTAGGAGAGACCCAGTACTTC; CDR3: CASSFSGGLGETQYF
D: NA; V: TRBV7-2; J: TRBJ2-7; size: NA; length: 15; DNA: TGTGCCAGCAGCCCCCCGGTGGGACTCGCCTACGAGCAGTACTTC; CDR3: CASSPPVGLAYEQYF
D: TRBD1; V: TRBV5-6; J: TRBJ2-7; size: once; length: 16; DNA: TGTGCCAGCAGCCGAGGGACAGGGAGCGTACTGAGCGAGCAGTACTTC; CDR3: CASSRGTGSVLSEQYF
D: NA; V: TRBV3-1/TRBV3-2; J: TRBJ1-2; size: NA; length: 14; DNA: TGTGCCAGCAGCCAAGTGGTGGACGGGGGTGGCTACACCTTC; CDR3: CASSQVVDGGGYTF
D: TRBD1; V: TRBV12-3/TRBV12-4; J: TRBJ1-5; size: NA; length: 12; DNA: TGTGCCAGCAGTGACAGGGATCAGCCCCAGCATTTT; CDR3: CASSDRDQPQHF
D: NA; V: TRBV6-2/TRBV6-3; J: TRBJ1-6; size: NA; length: 17; DNA: TGTGCCAGCAGTTACGCGGACGGGAATCTTTATAATTCACCCCTCCACTTT; CDR3: CASSYADGNLYNSPLHF
D: TRBD1; V: TRBV5-1; J: TRBJ1-5; size: NA; length: 16; DNA: TGCGCCAGCAGCCCTGGGACAGGGGCTAGCAATCAGCCCCAGCATTTT; CDR3: CASSPGTGASNQPQHF